Below, 7 T cell receptor beta chains from the same sample are listed, as sequenced in a study of blood T cell repertoires in COVID-19. The protocol was immunoSEQ multiplex PCR, while the TCRdb copy is restricted to in-frame clones and leaves out a portion. The table has about 200,000 clones, 89% seen once; the top ten hold approximately 8.1%. Sequenced sample: PBMCs or T cells enriched from blood (not recorded which). The receptor set was obtained from a woman aged 18-29 years who had recovered from COVID-19.

This chain uses TRBV28 with TRBJ2-2, with 9 bases fitting TRBD1. This CDR3 is 16 amino acids long. V lost 6 bases and J lost 4; bases outside the gene matches: 9. The germline V gene encodes CDR1 MDHEN and CDR2 SYDVKM. The CDR3 loop reads CASSPGGQGGTGELFF. CDR3 nucleotide sequence: TGTGCCAGCAGCCCAGGGGGACAGGGAGGCACCGGGGAGCTGTTTTTT.

The chain employs TRBV5-1 and TRBJ2-5; D unclear. Germline V gene sequence: CDR1 SGHRS, CDR2 YFSETQ. V dropped 4 bases and J dropped 5 bases, with 12 bases sitting between them. The CDR3 has 13 residues. CDR3 residues: CASSQLGDETQYF. CDR3 sequence (DNA): TGCGCCAGCAGCCAGCTAGGAGATGAGACCCAGTACTTC.

The rearrangement links TRBV24-1 to TRBJ1-5, with unresolved D. Germline assignment: CDR1 KGHDR and CDR2 SFDVKD. This CDR3 is 13 amino acids long. Trimming shortened V by 3 bases and J by 6 bases, and 8 bases separated the two germline ends. The CDR3 sequence is CATSDQRAQPQHF. The CDR3 bases are TGTGCCACCAGTGATCAGCGGGCTCAGCCCCAGCATTTT.

The chain uses TRBV7-6 and TRBJ1-6; perhaps TRBD1 as D (5 bases). The germline V and J ends were trimmed by 5 bases and 10 bases, with 18 bases remaining between them. The CDR3 consists of 15 residues. In germline, CDR1 is SGHVS, CDR2 FNYEAQ. The CDR3 DNA reads as TGTGCCAGCAGCCCCCAGGCCGGCAGGGAATCACCCCTCCACTTT. It specifies CASSPQAGRESPLHF.

V is TRBV6-2 or TRBV6-3 and J is TRBJ2-1; 12 nucleotides align to TRBD2. The CDR3 runs 15 residues. The trim removed 3 bases at V and 7 bases at J, leaving 4 bases unmatched. Germline CDR1 reads MNHEY; CDR2 reads SVGEGT. The CDR3 reads CASSYFGLAGNEQFF. CDR3 coding DNA: TGTGCCAGCAGTTATTTTGGACTAGCGGGAAATGAGCAGTTCTTC.

V usage is TRBV18 and J usage is TRBJ1-2; 8 bases align to TRBD1. The germline gives CDR1 KGHSH, CDR2 LQKENI. Unmatched junction bases numbered 6, after V lost 5 bases and J lost 7 bases. The CDR3 has 13 residues. CDR3 in DNA: TGTGCCAGCTCAGGGCAGGGGGCCGGTGGCTACACCTTC. This sequence encodes CASSGQGAGGYTF.

The V and J genes are TRBV9 and TRBJ2-2; TRBD2 agrees at 8 bases. The trim removed 0 bases at V and 4 bases at J, leaving 8 bases unmatched. This CDR3 has 17 residues. Per germline, CDR1 SGDLS and CDR2 YYNGEE. The CDR3 reads CASSVDGSGAGTGELFF. Here the CDR3 DNA reads TGTGCCAGCAGCGTAGATGGTAGCGGGGCTGGCACCGGGGAGCTGTTTTTT.